The 27 T cell receptor beta chains below were found in one sample sequenced in a study of cytomegalovirus exposure and HLA in healthy donors (dated 2017 in TCRdb). The library was generated by the immunoSEQ multiplex PCR assay. For the multiplex PCR, a mixture combining 60 forward primers for TCR Vbeta segments and 13 reverse primers for TCR Jbeta segments was used. TCRdb holds this immuneACCESS table with in-frame rearrangements only. Some clones are missing; in checked studies, unresolved V genes explain under half, and the rest has no known cause. The sample data list tens of thousands of clones, and about 78% of these were observed just once. The top ten hold less than 4% of the sample. The sample comprised PBMCs. The receptors derive from a woman in her 30s in good health and CMV-seronegative.

This clone has more than one count but fewer than ten. The rearrangement joins TRBV19 to TRBJ2-3; the D gene is possibly TRBD1 (6 bases). Between the trimmed V and J ends, which lost 6 bases and 1 base, there was a span of 8 bases. CDR1 is LNHDA and CDR2 is SQIVND in the germline V gene (reference sequence). The CDR3 contains 13 residues. The DNA of the CDR3 is TGTGCCAGTAGAAGGACAGGCACAGATACGCAGTATTTT. It codes for CASRRTGTDTQYF.

The V and J genes are TRBV10-1 and TRBJ2-5; no definite D call. Germline V gene lookup returns CDR1 WNHNN and CDR2 SYGVQD (reference sequence). The CDR3 has 11 residues. The V gene lost 3 bases and the J gene lost 5 bases, with 4 bases spanning the gap. The CDR3 DNA reads TGCGCCAGCAGTGACGGGGAGACCCAGTACTTC. Protein sequence: CASSDGETQYF.

V gene TRBV7-2 combines with J gene TRBJ2-5; 12 bases are shared with TRBD2. The V gene's germline CDR1 is SGHTA and CDR2 FQGNSA. CDR3 length: 14 residues. After removal of 5 bases from V and 4 bases from J, the junction contained 2 bases not matched to a gene. The CDR3 here is CASSQTSGRETQYF. For the CDR3, the DNA is TGTGCCAGCAGCCAGACTAGCGGGAGAGAGACCCAGTACTTC.

The V call is TRBV7-8, the J call TRBJ2-7; 9 nucleotides agree with TRBD2. The V gene end was trimmed by 5 bases and the J gene end by 5 bases; junction bases not matched to a gene: 10. Germline CDR1 and CDR2: SGHVS and FQNEAQ. The length of the CDR3 is 15 residues. This CDR3 reads CASSPLRVAGDEQYF. CDR3 DNA sequence: TGTGCCAGCAGCCCACTCCGGGTAGCGGGAGACGAGCAGTACTTC.

The chain combines TRBV6-5 with TRBJ2-7; D perhaps matches TRBD1 (5 bases). Germline V gene data show CDR1 as MNHEY and CDR2 as SVGAGI. V dropped 6 bases and J dropped 2 bases, with 17 bases sitting between them. The CDR3 has 15 residues. The CDR3 region has the DNA TGTGCCAGCAGGAGGCAGGGCTCCCTAGCCTACGAGCAGTACTTC. Amino acids: CASRRQGSLAYEQYF.

This clone was seen more than once but under ten times. This sequence joins TRBV6-1 and TRBJ1-1; no clear D. This CDR3 is 12 amino acids long. In germline, CDR1 is MNHNS, CDR2 SASEGT. The V end was cut by 6 bases, the J end by 3 bases, with 8 bases between. CDR3 in amino acids: CASRGVDTEAFF. The CDR3 coding sequence is TGTGCCAGCAGGGGAGTAGACACTGAAGCTTTCTTT.

This clone has only a few counts. This rearrangement joins TRBV5-4 to TRBJ1-6, with D possibly being TRBD1 (6 bases). In germline, CDR1 is SGHNT, CDR2 YYREEE (reference sequence). This CDR3 comprises 13 residues. Trimming removed 0 bases at V and 9 bases at J, with 7 bases between. DNA of the CDR3: TGTGCCAGCAGCTTGGACAGGGTTTCACCCCTCCACTTT. This translates into CASSLDRVSPLHF.

This clone came up a few times. CDR3 bases: TGCGCCAGCAGCCAAGGCCATGGAGGGCTCACCATATATTTT. The encoded protein is CASSQGHGGLTIYF. The chain uses TRBV4-1 and TRBJ1-3, with unresolved D. This CDR3 spans 14 amino acids. V dropped 1 base and J dropped 9 bases, with 13 bases sitting between them. Germline CDR1 reads MGHRA; CDR2 reads YSYEKL.

The chain couples TRBV16 to TRBJ2-5; a weak D match, TRBD2 (6 bases). Trimming shortened V by 4 bases and J by 7 bases, and 13 bases separated the two germline ends. In germline, CDR1 is KGHSY, CDR2 FQNENV. The CDR3 spans 13 residues. This chain's CDR3 is CASSPRDSGTQYF. The CDR3 bases are TGTGCCAGCAGCCCCCGGGACTCCGGGACCCAGTACTTC.

The V call is TRBV6-5, the J call TRBJ1-2; D is uncertain. V lost 2 bases and J 10 bases, leaving 14 bases between the germline ends. The germline gives CDR1 MNHEY, CDR2 SVGAGI. The CDR3 runs to 13 residues. DNA for the CDR3: TGTGCCAGCAGTTACGAGAGACTCTCCCACTACACCTTC. Translating gives CASSYERLSHYTF.

This clone was counted between two and nine times. The J gene is TRBJ1-5, the V gene TRBV30; 7 nucleotides match TRBD1. With V trimmed by 3 bases and J by 4 bases, 3 bases remained unmatched. Germline CDR1 and CDR2: GTSNPN and SVGIG (reference sequence). This CDR3 contains 13 residues. CDR3 sequence (DNA): TGTGCCTGGAGGGGACAGATAAATCAGCCCCAGCATTTT. It is translated as CAWRGQINQPQHF.

The chain links TRBV29-1 to TRBJ1-1; tentatively, D is TRBD1 (5 bases). With 4 bases removed from V and 9 bases from J, the gap between germline ends came to 12 bases. In germline, CDR1 is SQVTM, CDR2 ANQGSEA. This CDR3 is 11 amino acids long. CDR3 region: CSVVPAGQAFF. The CDR3 nucleotides are TGCAGCGTTGTTCCGGCAGGGCAAGCTTTCTTT.

The gene calls are TRBV6-5 and TRBJ1-2; TRBD1 is a possible D gene (5 bases). Germline CDR1 reads MNHEY; CDR2 reads SVGAGI. The CDR3 has 12 residues. Trimming took 2 bases from V and 11 from J, leaving 12 bases between them. This chain's CDR3 is CASSYTQGDYTF. The CDR3 DNA reads as TGTGCCAGCAGTTACACACAAGGGGATTACACCTTC.

The chain recombines TRBV7-8 with TRBJ1-5, with TRBD1 as a possible D gene (5 bases). Per the germline V gene, CDR1 is SGHVS and CDR2 is FQNEAQ. The CDR3 sequence is 16 residues long. Trimming stripped 0 bases from V and 1 base from J, with 10 bases between. The chain's CDR3 is CASSLAGRASNQPQHF. The CDR3 region has the DNA TGTGCCAGCAGCTTAGCGGGCAGGGCCAGCAATCAGCCCCAGCATTTT.

This chain joins TRBV7-2 and TRBJ2-7; 9 positions match TRBD1. The CDR3 runs to 14 residues. Germline trimming cut 5 bases from V and 3 bases from J; bases unmatched to any gene: 5. Germline V lookup: CDR1 SGHTA, CDR2 FQGNSA. CDR3 bases: TGTGCCAGCAGCGCCGGGACAGGGTTCTACGAGCAGTACTTC. Its protein product is CASSAGTGFYEQYF.

The chain has TRBV18 and TRBJ2-1; 7 nucleotides align to TRBD2. After removal of 5 bases from V and 5 bases from J, the junction contained 6 bases not matched to a gene. In germline, CDR1 is KGHSH, CDR2 LQKENI. This CDR3 region has 14 residues. CDR3 protein: CASSGLADNNEQFF. The CDR3 nucleotides read TGTGCCAGCTCAGGCCTAGCGGATAACAATGAGCAGTTCTTC.

The rearrangement joins TRBV18 to TRBJ1-1, with a weak D call TRBD1 (6 bases). The CDR3 has 16 residues. Trimming removed 2 bases from V and 2 bases from J, with 15 bases in between. The germline CDR1 and CDR2 sequences are KGHSH and LQKENI. The CDR3 nucleotides read TGTGCCAGCTCACCATCGCCGGACAGAGCTAACACTGAAGCTTTCTTT. As protein: CASSPSPDRANTEAFF.

The chain recombines TRBV19 with TRBJ2-2; D is unclear. This CDR3 has 14 amino acids. V dropped 4 bases and J dropped 6 bases, with 12 bases sitting between them. Germline lookup yields CDR1 LNHDA and CDR2 SQIVND (reference sequence). The CDR3 DNA follows: TGTGCCAGTAGTAGCTCTCACGCGGCCGGGGAGCTGTTTTTT. Amino acids: CASSSSHAAGELFF.

CDR3 in amino acids: CAISSGTSTDTQYF. Written as DNA, the CDR3 is TGTGCCATCAGTTCCGGGACTAGCACAGATACGCAGTATTTT. The chain employs TRBV10-3 and TRBJ2-3; possible D gene TRBD2, 6 bases. V was cut by 5 bases and J by 0 bases, with 9 bases left in between. This CDR3 is built from 14 residues. Germline CDR1 reads ENHRY; CDR2 reads SYGVKD.

This rearrangement joins TRBV13 to TRBJ2-5; perhaps TRBD2 as D (6 bases). V dropped 4 bases and J dropped 5 bases, with 14 bases sitting between them. CDR3 length: 14 residues. Germline CDR1 is PRHDT and CDR2 is FYEKMQ (reference sequence). CDR3 nucleotides: TGTGCCAGCAGCTCCCTGGTCGCGGGGGAGACCCAGTACTTC. Translated, it gives CASSSLVAGETQYF.

This chain joins TRBV30 and TRBJ1-2, with 8 nucleotides matching TRBD1. Losses at the gene ends were 4 bases for V and 3 bases for J; bases not matched to a gene: 4. Germline values: CDR1 GTSNPN, CDR2 SVGIG (reference sequence). The CDR3 consists of 13 residues. The CDR3 DNA sequence: TGTGCCTGGATCAGACAGGGGTACTATGGCTACACCTTC. Its protein is CAWIRQGYYGYTF.

The chain employs TRBV5-1 and TRBJ1-5; unclear D gene. Germline CDR1 is SGHRS and CDR2 is YFSETQ. This CDR3 region has 13 residues. V was shortened by 0 bases and J by 7 bases, with 8 bases between the two germline ends. The CDR3 coding sequence is TGCGCCAGCAGCTTGGAGACTGACCAGCCCCAGCATTTT. Translating it yields CASSLETDQPQHF.

This chain links TRBV5-4 with TRBJ2-2; 8 positions agree with TRBD1. The V and J ends lost 7 bases and 6 bases, in that order; junction bases with no gene match: 11. The CDR3 consists of 15 residues. In germline, CDR1 is SGHNT, CDR2 YYREEE (reference sequence). CDR3 coding DNA: TGTGCCAGCGGAACAGGGGGACTTTCCGCCGGGGAGCTGTTTTTT. Translation: CASGTGGLSAGELFF.

V usage is TRBV2 and J usage is TRBJ1-4; TRBD1 agrees at 11 bases. CDR1 is SNHLY, CDR2 FYNNEI, per germline. Germline trimming cut 1 base from V and 8 bases from J; bases unmatched to any gene: 6. The CDR3 runs to 16 residues. The CDR3 here is CASSEGGQGEYEKLFF. The CDR3 DNA is TGTGCCAGCAGTGAAGGGGGACAGGGGGAATACGAAAAACTGTTTTTT. The whole variable domain, filled in from reference TRBV2 and TRBJ1-4, reads EPEVTQTPSHQVTQMGQEVILRCVPISNHLYFYWYRQILGQKVEFLVSFYNNEISEKSEIFDDQFSVERPDGSNFTLKIRSTKLEDSAMYFCASSEGGQGEYEKLFFGSGTQLSVL.

V gene TRBV5-1 combines with J gene TRBJ1-4; 9 positions agree with TRBD1. The CDR3 is made up of 17 amino acids. Trimming removed 0 bases from V and 3 bases from J; junction bases left unmatched: 6. Germline CDR1 and CDR2: SGHRS and YFSETQ. The CDR3 protein is CASSLAGTGFPNEKLFF. CDR3 DNA sequence: TGCGCCAGCAGCTTGGCCGGGACAGGGTTTCCTAATGAAAAACTGTTTTTT.

This chain joins TRBV7-2 and TRBJ2-1; weak D call: TRBD2 (6 bases). V lost 6 bases to trimming and J lost 0 bases, with 15 bases between them. The CDR3 spans 16 residues. Germline V gene lookup returns CDR1 SGHTA and CDR2 FQGNSA. CDR3 DNA sequence: TGTGCCAGCAGGCCCCGCACCGGGAGCTCCTACAATGAGCAGTTCTTC. Translation gives CASRPRTGSSYNEQFF.

This chain joins TRBV10-3 and TRBJ1-6; TRBD1 matches 8 bases. Germline V gene data show CDR1 as ENHRY and CDR2 as SYGVKD. The V and J ends lost 8 bases and 5 bases, in that order; junction bases with no gene match: 5. This CDR3 spans 14 amino acids. Here the CDR3 DNA reads TGTGCCATCTCGGACAGGGTGCATAATTCACCCCTCCACTTT. Translation gives CAISDRVHNSPLHF.